The 12 T cell receptor beta chains in this list originate from one sample, sequenced in a study of T cell responses to AZD1222 COVID-19 vaccine. This table comes from immunoSEQ multiplex PCR, and its TCRdb copy is limited to in-frame clones, with some not included. The repertoire includes about 26,000 clones, roughly 88% of them detected once, and roughly 2.7% sits in the top ten. This material consisted of peripheral blood, taken 28 days after the second AZD1222 dose. The receptor source for this set is an adult who received the AZD1222 COVID-19 vaccine.

The rearrangement links TRBV15 to TRBJ1-6; D call uncertain. Germline-derived CDR1 and CDR2 are LNHNV and YYDKDF (reference sequence). The CDR3 totals 13 residues. Trimming removed 3 bases from V and 8 bases from J, with 8 bases in between. The CDR3, as DNA: TGTGCCACCAGCAGCCGGTATGATTCACCCCTCCACTTT. It specifies CATSSRYDSPLHF.

This chain's CDR3 is CASSLSLDSFNEKLFF. CDR3 DNA: TGTGCCAGCAGCTTGTCCCTTGACAGCTTTAATGAAAAACTGTTTTTT. The chain combines TRBV5-6 with TRBJ1-4, with a tentative D call TRBD1 (5 bases). The V and J ends lost 1 base and 4 bases respectively, with 14 bases between them. Germline V lookup: CDR1 SGHDT, CDR2 YYEEEE. This CDR3 has 16 amino acids.

This clone was seen a few times. V usage is TRBV6-5 and J usage is TRBJ2-1, with 7 bases aligning to TRBD1. This CDR3 is 11 amino acids long. Germline CDR1 reads MNHEY; CDR2 reads SVGAGI. V shed 6 bases, J shed 9 bases, and the junction held 2 bases outside the gene matches. The CDR3 region has the DNA TGTGCCAGCAGACAGGGGAGTGAGCAGTTCTTC. Protein product: CASRQGSEQFF.

This clone occurred once. The rearrangement uses TRBV5-4 and TRBJ2-3; D unresolved. Germline CDR1 is SGHNT and CDR2 is YYREEE (reference sequence). V lost 0 bases to trimming and J lost 3 bases, with 5 bases between them. The CDR3 totals 13 residues. CDR3 sequence (DNA): TGTGCCAGCAGCTTGGTATCGACAGATACGCAGTATTTT. Protein product: CASSLVSTDTQYF. The full variable domain, rest sourced from reference TRBV5-4 and TRBJ2-3, is ETGVTQSPTHLIKTRGQQVTLRCSSQSGHNTVSWYQQALGQGPQFIFQYYREEENGRGNFPPRFSGLQFPNYSSELNVNALELDDSALYLCASSLVSTDTQYFGPGTRLTVL.

This clone has only one observation. The rearrangement links TRBV20-1 to TRBJ1-1; no reliable D call. The CDR3 has 12 amino acids. V was clipped by 7 bases and J by 1 base, with 10 bases between them. Germline V gene data show CDR1 as DFQATT and CDR2 as SNEGSKA (reference sequence). The CDR3 DNA reads as TGCAGTGTTAGTTACGGGAACACTGAAGCTTTCTTT. It translates to CSVSYGNTEAFF.

The chain joins TRBV6-5 to TRBJ1-1, with a possible D match to TRBD1 (5 bases). The CDR3 is made up of 15 amino acids. Germline V gene data show CDR1 as MNHEY and CDR2 as SVGAGI. The V end was cut by 0 bases, the J end by 4 bases, with 12 bases between. CDR3 loop: CASSYSWDQLTEAFF. The CDR3 DNA sequence: TGTGCCAGCAGTTACTCGTGGGACCAGCTCACTGAAGCTTTCTTT.

CDR3 nucleotide sequence: TGTGCCAGCAGTTTCGCAGGGGTTAATGAAAAACTGTTTTTT. Amino acids: CASSFAGVNEKLFF. The chain joins TRBV27 to TRBJ1-4, with a possible D match to TRBD1 (6 bases). CDR1 is MNHEY, CDR2 SMNVEV, per germline (reference sequence). CDR3 size: 14 residues. Deletions cut 3 bases from V and 4 bases from J, with 9 bases between.

This chain joins TRBV29-1 and TRBJ2-7, with D perhaps matching TRBD2 (6 bases). Deletions cut 0 bases from V and 9 bases from J, with 12 bases between. Germline-derived CDR1 and CDR2 are SQVTM and ANQGSEA. There are 12 residues in the CDR3. The CDR3 nucleotides are TGCAGCGTTGAAGAGTCTAGCGAGGGGCAGTACTTC. The encoded protein is CSVEESSEGQYF.

The gene calls are TRBV7-8 and TRBJ1-4; the match to TRBD1 covers 9 bases. CDR1 is SGHVS and CDR2 is FQNEAQ in the germline V gene. V shed 2 bases, J shed 4 bases, and the junction held 5 bases outside the gene matches. This CDR3 comprises 16 residues. The CDR3 DNA sequence: TGTGCCAGCAGCTTAACAGGGGGCGTTGTTAATGAAAAACTGTTTTTT. Amino acids: CASSLTGGVVNEKLFF.

V usage is TRBV12-3 or TRBV12-4 and J usage is TRBJ1-6; tentative D call: TRBD1 (5 bases). Deletions cut 6 bases from V and 9 bases from J, with 9 bases between. The CDR3 spans 12 residues. CDR3 sequence: CASSPGGSPLHF. DNA of the CDR3: TGTGCCAGCAGCCCGGGGGGTTCACCCCTCCACTTT.

The table lists this clone with a few counts. V is TRBV7-8 and J is TRBJ1-5, with D perhaps TRBD1 (6 bases). CDR3 size: 14 residues. The germline V and J ends were trimmed by 5 bases and 3 bases, with 11 bases remaining between them. CDR1 is SGHVS, CDR2 FQNEAQ, per germline. The CDR3 coding sequence is TGTGCCAGCAGCCCCCGGACAGCCAATCAGCCCCAGCATTTT. This gives the protein CASSPRTANQPQHF. The full variable domain, completed using reference TRBV7-8 and TRBJ1-5, is GAGVSQSPRYKVAKRGQDVALRCDPISGHVSLFWYQQALGQGPEFLTYFQNEAQLDKSGLPSDRFFAERPEGSVSTLKIQRTQQEDSAVYLCASSPRTANQPQHFGDGTRLSIL.

The chain is built from TRBV24-1 and TRBJ2-3; D gene ambiguous. The germline CDR1 and CDR2 sequences are KGHDR and SFDVKD. This CDR3 has 13 residues. V gave up 5 bases and J gave up 3 bases, with 8 bases separating them. This CDR3 is CATSVGSTDTQYF. The CDR3, as DNA: TGTGCCACCAGTGTAGGGTCGACAGATACGCAGTATTTT.